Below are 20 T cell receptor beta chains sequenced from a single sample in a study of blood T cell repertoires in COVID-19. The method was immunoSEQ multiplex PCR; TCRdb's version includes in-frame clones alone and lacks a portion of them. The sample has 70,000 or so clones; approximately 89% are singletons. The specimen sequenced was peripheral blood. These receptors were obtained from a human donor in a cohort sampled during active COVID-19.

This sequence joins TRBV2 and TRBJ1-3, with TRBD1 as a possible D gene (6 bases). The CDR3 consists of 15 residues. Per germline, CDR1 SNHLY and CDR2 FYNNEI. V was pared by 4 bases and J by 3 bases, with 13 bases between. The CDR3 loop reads CASSGLGAGGNTIYF. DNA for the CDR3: TGTGCCAGCAGTGGGTTGGGGGCTGGTGGAAACACCATATATTTT.

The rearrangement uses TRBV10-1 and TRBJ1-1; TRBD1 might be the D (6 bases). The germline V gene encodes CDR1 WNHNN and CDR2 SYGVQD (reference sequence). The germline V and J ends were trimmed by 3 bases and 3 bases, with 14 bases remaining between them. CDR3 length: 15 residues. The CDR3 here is CASSDRGREDTEAFF. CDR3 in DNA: TGCGCCAGCAGTGATAGGGGGAGAGAGGACACTGAAGCTTTCTTT.

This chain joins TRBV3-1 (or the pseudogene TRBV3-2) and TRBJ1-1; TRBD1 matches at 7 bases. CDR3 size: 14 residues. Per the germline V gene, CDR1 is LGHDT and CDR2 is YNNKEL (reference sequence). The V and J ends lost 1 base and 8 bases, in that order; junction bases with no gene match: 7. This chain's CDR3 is CASSQGRDSLEAFF. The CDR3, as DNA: TGTGCCAGCAGCCAAGGCCGGGACAGCTTAGAAGCTTTCTTT.

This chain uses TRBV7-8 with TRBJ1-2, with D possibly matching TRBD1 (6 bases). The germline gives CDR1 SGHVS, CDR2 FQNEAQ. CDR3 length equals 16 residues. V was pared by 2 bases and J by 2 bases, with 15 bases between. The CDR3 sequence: CASSLLTGQLNYGYTF. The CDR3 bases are TGTGCCAGCAGCTTACTAACTGGACAGTTAAACTATGGCTACACCTTC.

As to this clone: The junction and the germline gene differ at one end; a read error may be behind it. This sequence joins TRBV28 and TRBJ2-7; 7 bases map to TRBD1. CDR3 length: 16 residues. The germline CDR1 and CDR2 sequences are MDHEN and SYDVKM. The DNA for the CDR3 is TGTGCCAGCAATTTATCGACAGGGCCACTTTCCTACGAGCAGTACTTC. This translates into CASNLSTGPLSYEQYF.

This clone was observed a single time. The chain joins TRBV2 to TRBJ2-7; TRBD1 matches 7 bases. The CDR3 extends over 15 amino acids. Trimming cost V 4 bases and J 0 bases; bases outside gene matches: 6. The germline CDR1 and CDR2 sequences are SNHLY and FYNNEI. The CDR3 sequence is CASSALDRSSYEQYF. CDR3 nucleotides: TGTGCCAGCAGTGCCCTGGACAGGAGCTCCTACGAGCAGTACTTC.

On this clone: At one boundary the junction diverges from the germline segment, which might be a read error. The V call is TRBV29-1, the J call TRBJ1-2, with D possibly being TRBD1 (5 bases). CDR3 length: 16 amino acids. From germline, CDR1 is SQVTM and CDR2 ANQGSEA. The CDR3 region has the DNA TGCAGCGTGGAAGGCTCGGGACTGCTGGGGAGCTATGGCTACACCTTC. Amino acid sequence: CSVEGSGLLGSYGYTF.

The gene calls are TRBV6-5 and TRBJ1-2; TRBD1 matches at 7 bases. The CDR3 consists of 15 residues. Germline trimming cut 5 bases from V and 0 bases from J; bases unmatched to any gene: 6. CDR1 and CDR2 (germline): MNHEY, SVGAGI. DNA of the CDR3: TGTGCCAGCAGTACTCGGGACAGATCTAACTATGGCTACACCTTC. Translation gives CASSTRDRSNYGYTF.

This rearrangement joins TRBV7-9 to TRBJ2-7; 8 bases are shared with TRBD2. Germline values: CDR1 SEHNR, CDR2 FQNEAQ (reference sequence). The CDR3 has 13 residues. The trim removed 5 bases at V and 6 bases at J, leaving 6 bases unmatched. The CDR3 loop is CASSPGGVSEQYF. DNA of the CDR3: TGTGCCAGCAGCCCGGGGGGGGTAAGCGAGCAGTACTTC. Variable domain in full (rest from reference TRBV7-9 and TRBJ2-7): DTGVSQNPRHKITKRGQNVTFRCDPISEHNRLYWYRQTLGQGPEFLTYFQNEAQLEKSRLLSDRFSAERPKGSFSTLEIQRTEQGDSAMYLCASSPGGVSEQYFGPGTRLTVT.

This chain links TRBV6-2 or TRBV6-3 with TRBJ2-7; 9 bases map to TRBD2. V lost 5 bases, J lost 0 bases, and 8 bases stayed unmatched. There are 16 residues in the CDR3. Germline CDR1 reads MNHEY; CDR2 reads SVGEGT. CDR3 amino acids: CASSTFSRGGSYEQYF. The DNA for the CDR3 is TGTGCCAGCAGTACCTTCTCGCGGGGGGGCTCCTACGAGCAGTACTTC.

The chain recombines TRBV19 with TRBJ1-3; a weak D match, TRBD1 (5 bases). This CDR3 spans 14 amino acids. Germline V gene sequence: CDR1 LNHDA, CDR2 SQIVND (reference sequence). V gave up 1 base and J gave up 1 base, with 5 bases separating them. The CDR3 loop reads CASSIAGSGNTIYF. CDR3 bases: TGTGCCAGTAGTATAGCAGGGTCTGGAAACACCATATATTTT.

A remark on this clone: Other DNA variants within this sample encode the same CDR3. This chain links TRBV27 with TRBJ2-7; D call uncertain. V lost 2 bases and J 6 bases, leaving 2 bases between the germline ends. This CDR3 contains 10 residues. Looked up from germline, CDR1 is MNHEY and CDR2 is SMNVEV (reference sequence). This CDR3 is CASSLREQYF. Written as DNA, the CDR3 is TGTGCCAGCAGTTTACGCGAGCAGTACTTC.

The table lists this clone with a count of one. Written as DNA, the CDR3 is TGTGCCAGCAGCGGGACAGGGGGGGGAGGCAATCAGCCCCAGCATTTT. Residues: CASSGTGGGGNQPQHF. The chain couples TRBV7-2 to TRBJ1-5; 11 positions match TRBD1. This CDR3 has 16 amino acids. Germline V CDR1 and CDR2: SGHTA, FQGNSA. J lost 2 bases, V lost 5 bases, and 5 bases had no gene match.

CDR3 sequence: CATSDLQERTQYF. CDR3 in DNA: TGTGCCACCAGTGATTTACAAGAGCGCACCCAGTACTTC. This chain connects TRBV24-1 to TRBJ2-5; D gene ambiguous. Deletions cut 1 base from V and 8 bases from J, with 10 bases between. There are 13 residues in the CDR3. The germline CDR1 and CDR2 sequences are KGHDR and SFDVKD.

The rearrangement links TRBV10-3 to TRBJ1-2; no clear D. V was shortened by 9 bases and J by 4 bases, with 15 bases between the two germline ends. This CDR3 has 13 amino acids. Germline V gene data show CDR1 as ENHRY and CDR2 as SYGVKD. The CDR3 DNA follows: TGTGCCATAGACAAGGGAGCAGGCTATGGCTACACCTTC. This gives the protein CAIDKGAGYGYTF.

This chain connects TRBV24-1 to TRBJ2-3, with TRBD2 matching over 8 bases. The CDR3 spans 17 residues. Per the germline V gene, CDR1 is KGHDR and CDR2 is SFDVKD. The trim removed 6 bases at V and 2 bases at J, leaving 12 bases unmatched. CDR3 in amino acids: CATSPTSPGRDTDTQYF. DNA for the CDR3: TGTGCCACCAGTCCAACCTCGCCCGGGAGGGACACAGATACGCAGTATTTT.

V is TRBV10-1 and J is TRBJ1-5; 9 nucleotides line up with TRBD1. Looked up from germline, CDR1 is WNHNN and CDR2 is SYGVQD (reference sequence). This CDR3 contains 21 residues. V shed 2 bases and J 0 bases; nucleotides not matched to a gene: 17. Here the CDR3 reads CASSEALLRTGGADSNQPQHF. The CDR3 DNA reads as TGCGCCAGCAGTGAGGCCCTACTTCGAACAGGGGGCGCGGATAGCAATCAGCCCCAGCATTTT.

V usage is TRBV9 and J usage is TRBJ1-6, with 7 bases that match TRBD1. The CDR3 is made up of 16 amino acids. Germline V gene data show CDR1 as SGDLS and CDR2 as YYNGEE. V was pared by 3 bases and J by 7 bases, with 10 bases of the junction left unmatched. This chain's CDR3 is CASSAGQRVENSPLHF. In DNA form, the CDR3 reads TGTGCCAGCAGCGCGGGACAGCGGGTCGAGAATTCACCCCTCCACTTT. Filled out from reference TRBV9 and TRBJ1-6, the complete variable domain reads DSGVTQTPKHLITATGQRVTLRCSPRSGDLSVYWYQQSLDQGLQFLIQYYNGEERAKGNILERFSAQQFPDLHSELNLSSLELGDSALYFCASSAGQRVENSPLHFGNGTRLTVT.

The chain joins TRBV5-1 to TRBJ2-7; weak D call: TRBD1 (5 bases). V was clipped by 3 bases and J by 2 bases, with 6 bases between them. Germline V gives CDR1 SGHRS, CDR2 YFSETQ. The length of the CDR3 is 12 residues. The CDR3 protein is CASSSDTYEQYF. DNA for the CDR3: TGCGCCAGCAGCTCGGACACCTACGAGCAGTACTTC.

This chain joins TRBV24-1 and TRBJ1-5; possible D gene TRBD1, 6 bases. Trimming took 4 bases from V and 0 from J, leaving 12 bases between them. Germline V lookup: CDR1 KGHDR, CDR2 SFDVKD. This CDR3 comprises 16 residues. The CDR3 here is CATSERGQYSNQPQHF. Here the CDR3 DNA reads TGTGCCACCAGTGAACGAGGACAGTATAGCAATCAGCCCCAGCATTTT.